The sequence of this T cell receptor beta chain was determined in a study of blood T cell repertoires in COVID-19. About the research overall: The study drew acute and convalescent COVID-19 samples from the United States, Italy and Spain. PBMCs, B-cell-depleted T cells, or T cells provided the cDNA or gDNA that made up the material.

From germline, CDR1 is SGHNT and CDR2 YYREEE (reference sequence). V was pared by 0 bases and J by 6 bases, with 12 bases between. This CDR3 is built from 15 residues. The authors' processing: Reference gene primer amplification yielded estimated nucleated cell counts. TCRdb's copy holds only in-frame clones and misses some; the assay was immunoSEQ multiplex PCR. V and J calls and clone size are those listed in that table; D and trimming were worked out from the DNA. The sample has over 200,000 clones; 90% to 95% are singletons. Patients from Seattle were sampled longitudinally, starting during active infection.

The V gene is TRBV5-4, the J gene TRBJ2-2; D gene ambiguous. Input material: peripheral blood. The receptor was isolated from a man aged 55 to 70 with COVID-19, enrolled during active disease. The CDR3 nucleotides read TGTGCCAGCAGCTTGGCCCCGCGCCTGTCCGGGGAGCTGTTTTTT. This encodes CASSLAPRLSGELFF.